These T cell receptor beta chains were read from a single sample in a study of vaccination and CD4 T cells after COVID-19. TCRdb passed the PCR reads through MiXCR, listing each CDR3 protein once. The sample shows tens of thousands of distinct CDR3 sequences, about 41% of them seen only once. These TCRs are of unknown antigen specificity. The specimen was CD4+ T cells from blood, cultured in vitro. The receptors shown here come from a human donor who had recovered from COVID-19. The CDR3 runs from the conserved cysteine through the conserved F or W. A D gene is named only where the DNA matches it firmly. Clone size is not always given. Where it is, it says once, few, many or a class for expanded clones.

>TRBJ2-3|few|NA|TRBV24-1
TGTGCCACCAGTGATTCAACTCTAGGGTACACAGATACGCAGTATTTT
CATSDSTLGYTDTQYF
>TRBJ2-2|NA|TRBD1|TRBV4-3
TGCGCCAGCAGCCGACCGACAGGGTCGAACACCGGGGAGCTGTTTTTT
CASSRPTGSNTGELFF
>TRBJ1-2|few|NA|TRBV11-3
TGTGCCAGCAGCCCCCCAGTCGGGGGCTACACCTTC
CASSPPVGGYTF
>TRBJ1-5|few|TRBD1|TRBV2
TGTGCCAGCAGGGACAGGACCAATCAGCCCCAGCATTTT
CASRDRTNQPQHF
>TRBJ1-3|few|TRBD1|TRBV6-1
TGTGCCAGCAGTGCCTCCGGACAGGGAAGTGGAAACACCATATATTTT
CASSASGQGSGNTIYF
>TRBJ2-7|NA|TRBD2|TRBV25-1
TGTGCCAGCAGTGATTCGCGGGGGGGGCAGGGTATCTACGAGCAGTACTTC
CASSDSRGGQGIYEQYF
>TRBJ1-2|NA|TRBD1|TRBV6-1
TGTGCCAGCAGCCAACAGCACAGGGGATTGGACTATGGCTACACCTTC
CASSQQHRGLDYGYTF
>TRBJ2-7|NA|NA|TRBV2
TGTGCCAGCAGTGAGCGCGGCTTAGAGCAGTACTTC
CASSERGLEQYF
>TRBJ2-1|few|TRBD1|TRBV2
TGTGCCAGCGTGGGTTCGAGGGGGCCCAATGAGCAGTTCTTC
CASVGSRGPNEQFF
>TRBJ1-2|few|NA|TRBV6-1
TGTGCCAGCCTTAAGACTTTAGGGGATGGCTACACCTTC
CASLKTLGDGYTF
>TRBJ1-4|few|NA|TRBV20-1
TGCAGTGCTAGTCAATTTCCGTCAACTAATGAAAAACTGTTTTTT
CSASQFPSTNEKLFF
>TRBJ2-7|NA|TRBD1|TRBV5-1
TGCGCCAGCAGCTTGGGGGACAGCCTTCCCTCCTACGAGCAGTACTTC
CASSLGDSLPSYEQYF
>TRBJ1-3|medium-sized|NA|TRBV20-1
TGCAGTGCCCCCCGGGCAGCTGGAAACACCATATATTTT
CSAPRAAGNTIYF
>TRBJ2-6|NA|NA|TRBV20-1
TGCAGTGCTAGTGATGCAGGTTACACATCTGGGGCCAACGTCCTGACTTTC
CSASDAGYTSGANVLTF
>TRBJ2-2|few|NA|TRBV15
TGTGCCACCAGCAGAGATAGGTCAGGGAGCCACGGGGAGCTGTTTTTT
CATSRDRSGSHGELFF
>TRBJ2-4|NA|TRBD1|TRBV7-2
TGTGCCAGCAGCTTAAGGACAGGGCTCGTAGAAAACATTCAGTACTTC
CASSLRTGLVENIQYF
>TRBJ2-7|NA|TRBD2|TRBV27
TGTGCCAGCAGCCCAACGAGCCTGGGGGGGTACGAGCAGTACTTC
CASSPTSLGGYEQYF
>TRBJ2-7|NA|NA|TRBV20-1
TGCAGTGCTAGAGATCATGCTGTATATCCCTACGAGCAGTACTTC
CSARDHAVYPYEQYF
>TRBJ2-3|NA|NA|TRBV20-1
TGCAGTCCGGACTATATCGATACGCAGTATTTT
CSPDYIDTQYF
>TRBJ1-2|NA|NA|TRBV12-3/TRBV12-4
TGTGCCAGCAGCCCCAACAACTATGGCTACACCTTC
CASSPNNYGYTF
>TRBJ1-6|few|NA|TRBV20-1
TGCAGTGCTCACTCTACGGGATATAATTCACCCCTCCACTTT
CSAHSTGYNSPLHF
>TRBJ2-5|few|NA|TRBV15
TGTGCCACCAGCGACAGGATGTCGGTTTCGGAGACCCAGTACTTC
CATSDRMSVSETQYF
>TRBJ2-4|once|NA|TRBV12-3/TRBV12-4
TGTGCCAGCAGTTTGACAGGACCAAACATTCAGTACTTC
CASSLTGPNIQYF
>TRBJ2-7|NA|TRBD1|TRBV2
TGTGCCAGCAGTAGAGGCGGGACAGGGTCCTACGAGCAGTACTTC
CASSRGGTGSYEQYF
>TRBJ2-3|NA|NA|TRBV6-1
TGTGCCAGCAGCCCTGCCCCCGATACGCAGTATTTT
CASSPAPDTQYF
>TRBJ1-1|NA|TRBD1|TRBV19
TGTGCCAGTATCGACCCCCAGGGGGCAACTGAAGCTTTCTTT
CASIDPQGATEAFF
>TRBJ2-7|few|NA|TRBV15
TGTGCCACCAGCAGAGATGGTATCGAGCAGTACTTC
CATSRDGIEQYF
>TRBJ1-5|few|NA|TRBV2
TGTGCCAGCGGGGCGGGGGCTAGGCAGCCCCAGCATTTT
CASGAGARQPQHF
>TRBJ2-7|few|TRBD2|TRBV28
TGTGCCAGCAGTTTATCGCGGGGGATCGGTTCATTTGACTACGAGCAGTACTTC
CASSLSRGIGSFDYEQYF
>TRBJ1-4|few|TRBD1|TRBV15
TGTGCCACCAGCAGAGATGGGACAGGTAGTGAAAAACTGTTTTTT
CATSRDGTGSEKLFF
>TRBJ2-3|few|NA|TRBV2
TGTGCCAGCAGCCCCGCCAGTGGGGCAGATACGCAGTATTTT
CASSPASGADTQYF
>TRBJ1-1|NA|NA|TRBV9
TGTGCCAGCAGCGGGGGCCTACCTCAGGAACCGAACACTGAAGCTTTCTTT
CASSGGLPQEPNTEAFF
>TRBJ2-5|NA|TRBD2|TRBV27
TGTGCCAGCAGTACCGGGACTAGGGTCGGAGAGACCCAGTACTTC
CASSTGTRVGETQYF
>TRBJ1-2|few|TRBD1|TRBV28
TGTGCCAGCAGTCAGACCGGGACAGTGGCGGCCCCCTATGGCTACACCTTC
CASSQTGTVAAPYGYTF
>TRBJ2-1|NA|TRBD2|TRBV6-1
TGTGCCGGTGTCTCTAGCGGGGGTTTGCAGTTCTTC
CAGVSSGGLQFF
>TRBJ2-1|NA|NA|TRBV4-1
TGCGCCAGCAGCCGTCTCTACAGGCACAATGAGCAGTTCTTC
CASSRLYRHNEQFF
>TRBJ2-5|few|TRBD2|TRBV7-2
TGTGCCAGCAGCTCCCGGACTAGCGGGAGGGTGGGGTTACAAGAGACCCAGTACTTC
CASSSRTSGRVGLQETQYF
>TRBJ2-3|NA|NA|TRBV19
TGTGCCAGTAAAGGACCGACCAACACAGATACGCAGTATTTT
CASKGPTNTDTQYF
>TRBJ2-7|NA|NA|TRBV2
TGTGCCAGCAGAGGGGGGGGAAACGAGCAGTACTTC
CASRGGGNEQYF
>TRBJ2-5|NA|NA|TRBV20-1
TGCAGTGCTTCTGGGGGGCAAGAGACCCAGTACTTC
CSASGGQETQYF
>TRBJ1-3|NA|NA|TRBV19
TGTGCCAGTAGACCCGGCGAGGGGCAGTCACCTTCTGGAAACACCATATATTTT
CASRPGEGQSPSGNTIYF
>TRBJ2-5|NA|NA|TRBV11-3
TGTGCCAGCAGCACACAAGGACAAGAGACCCAGTACTTC
CASSTQGQETQYF
>TRBJ1-3|NA|TRBD1|TRBV6-1
TGTGCCAGCAGTCGGACAGGACGCTCTGGAAACACCATATATTTT
CASSRTGRSGNTIYF
>TRBJ2-1|few|NA|TRBV2
TGTGCCAGCAGTGGACTGAGGAGCTCCTACAATGAGCAGTTCTTC
CASSGLRSSYNEQFF
>TRBJ1-6|NA|TRBD1|TRBV5-4
TGTGCCAGCAGCAGGGACAGGGGGAAACAGTCACCCCTCCACTTT
CASSRDRGKQSPLHF
>TRBJ1-3|few|TRBD1|TRBV6-5
TGTGCCAGCAGTTTACGACAGGGGGGAAACACCATATATTTT
CASSLRQGGNTIYF